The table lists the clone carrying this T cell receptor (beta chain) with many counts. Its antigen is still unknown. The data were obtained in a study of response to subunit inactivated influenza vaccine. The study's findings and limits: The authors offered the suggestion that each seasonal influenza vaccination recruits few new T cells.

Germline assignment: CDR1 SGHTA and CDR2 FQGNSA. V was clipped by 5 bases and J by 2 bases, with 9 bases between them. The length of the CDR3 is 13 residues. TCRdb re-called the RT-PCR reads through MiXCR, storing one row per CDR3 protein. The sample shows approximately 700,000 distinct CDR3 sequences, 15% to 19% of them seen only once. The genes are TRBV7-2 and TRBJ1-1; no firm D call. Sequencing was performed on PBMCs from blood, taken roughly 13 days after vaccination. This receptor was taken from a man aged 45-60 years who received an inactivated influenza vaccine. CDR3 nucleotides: TGTGCCAGCAGCCCGGGGAGTAACACTGAAGCTTTCTTT. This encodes CASSPGSNTEAFF.